This TCR beta chain was found in a study of CD8 T cells in ankylosing spondylitis. Libraries of TCR beta came from quantitative 5'-RACE with molecular barcodes. TCRdb fed the 5' RACE reads into MiXCR, producing one record per CDR3 protein. In the table there are 150,000 or so distinct CDR3 sequences, around 10% of which are singletons. Germline-derived CDR1 and CDR2 are MGHDK and SYGVNS. The V end was cut by 8 bases, the J end by 0 bases, with 12 bases between. The CDR3 consists of 14 residues. Many counts were recorded for this clonotype. Sequenced material: blood, either unsorted or a sorted T cell fraction (not recorded which). The chain recombines TRBV25-1 with TRBJ2-3; D may be TRBD2 (6 bases). The TCR originated in a male donor with ankylosing spondylitis or in good health (not recorded which). The CDR3 sequence: CASGGRLSTDTQYF. The DNA of the CDR3 is TGTGCCAGCGGGGGGAGACTTAGCACAGATACGCAGTATTTT.